This passage covers 29 T cell receptor beta chains from one sample sequenced in a study of beta chain features in type 1 diabetes. All of the isolated RNA was reverse transcribed, so expressed TCRB transcripts were sequenced. Assay: immunoSEQ multiplex PCR; the TCRdb copy retains only in-frame clones and omits some. The sample has 900,000 or so clones; 15% to 20% are singletons. Material: naive CD4+ T cells from blood. These receptors originate from a woman aged 18 to 35 in good health.

This clone was counted a few times. V gene TRBV7-9 combines with J gene TRBJ1-5; a possible D gene is TRBD1 (5 bases). CDR3 length: 14 amino acids. Trimming left V 5 bases short and J 0 bases short, with 8 bases between. Germline V gene sequence: CDR1 SEHNR, CDR2 FQNEAQ (reference sequence). The CDR3 DNA is TGTGCCAGCAGCGAAAGGGGTAGCAATCAGCCCCAGCATTTT. Its translation: CASSERGSNQPQHF.

V gene TRBV15 combines with J gene TRBJ2-7, with TRBD2 identical over 8 bases. Looked up from germline, CDR1 is LNHNV and CDR2 is YYDKDF (reference sequence). The V gene end was trimmed by 1 base and the J gene end by 5 bases; junction bases not matched to a gene: 13. The CDR3 extends over 17 amino acids. The CDR3 bases are TGTGCCACCAGCAGAGGAATGGGACTAGGGTTAAAACACGAGCAGTACTTC. Translating gives CATSRGMGLGLKHEQYF.

This rearrangement joins TRBV7-2 to TRBJ1-1; tentatively, D is TRBD1 (5 bases). The ends were cut back, 5 bases at V and 4 bases at J, with 11 bases in the middle. The CDR3 is 13 amino acids. Per the germline V gene, CDR1 is SGHTA and CDR2 is FQGNSA. This chain's CDR3 is CASSVREGTEAFF. The CDR3 coding sequence is TGTGCCAGCAGCGTCAGGGAGGGCACTGAAGCTTTCTTT.

The rearrangement uses TRBV4-2 and TRBJ2-3, with no clear D. The V end lost 0 bases, the J end lost 4 bases, and 8 bases lay between the germline ends. This CDR3 contains 14 residues. The V gene's germline CDR1 is LGHNA and CDR2 YNFKEQ. The CDR3 DNA reads TGTGCCAGCAGCCAAGAAGGTCTAGCAGATACGCAGTATTTT. Its translation is CASSQEGLADTQYF.

The sample holds a few counts of this clone. V usage is TRBV4-3 and J usage is TRBJ2-7, with 11 bases that match TRBD2. Unmatched junction bases numbered 7, after V lost 1 base and J lost 5 bases. CDR1 is LGHNA and CDR2 is YSLEER in the germline V gene. This CDR3 has 16 residues. The CDR3 DNA reads as TGCGCCAGCAGCCAAGTTAGCGGGAGGGGGGGAAACGAGCAGTACTTC. This gives the protein CASSQVSGRGGNEQYF.

Only a few counts were recorded for this clone. This rearrangement joins TRBV2 to TRBJ2-2; TRBD1 might be the D (6 bases). V dropped 9 bases and J dropped 4 bases, with 18 bases sitting between them. Germline loops: CDR1 SNHLY, CDR2 FYNNEI. This CDR3 is built from 15 residues. For the CDR3, the DNA is TGTGCCAGTAATACCGGGACATTAAGCACCGGGGAGCTGTTTTTT. Residues: CASNTGTLSTGELFF.

V gene TRBV5-1 combines with J gene TRBJ2-1, with 7 nucleotides matching TRBD2. There are 15 residues in the CDR3. The germline CDR1 and CDR2 sequences are SGHRS and YFSETQ. V was clipped by 4 bases and J by 9 bases; unmatched bases: 13. The CDR3 here is CASSPGDYVRGEQFF. DNA for the CDR3: TGCGCCAGCAGCCCCGGGGACTACGTCCGCGGTGAGCAGTTCTTC.

The chain uses TRBV7-2 and TRBJ1-4; no definite D call. This CDR3 is built from 15 residues. Germline V gives CDR1 SGHTA, CDR2 FQGNSA. Trimming shortened V by 1 base and J by 3 bases, and 9 bases separated the two germline ends. CDR3 DNA: TGTGCCAGCAGCTTAGGACGTTCGTCTAATGAAAAACTGTTTTTT. It encodes CASSLGRSSNEKLFF.

V and J are TRBV5-6 and TRBJ2-3; 12 bases align to TRBD2. CDR1 is SGHDT and CDR2 is YYEEEE in the germline V gene. CDR3 length: 19 residues. V lost 4 bases, J lost 4 bases, and 16 bases stayed unmatched. The CDR3 reads CASSPRLAGGAASADTQYF. Written as DNA, the CDR3 is TGTGCCAGCAGCCCCCGGCTAGCGGGAGGGGCCGCGAGCGCAGATACGCAGTATTTT.

The rearrangement links TRBV7-2 to TRBJ2-2; 7 bases fit TRBD1. There are 16 residues in the CDR3. From germline, CDR1 is SGHTA and CDR2 FQGNSA. V was clipped by 4 bases and J by 4 bases; unmatched bases: 9. The CDR3 DNA sequence: TGTGCCAGCAGCTCCCCCACAGGGGTCGGCACCGGGGAGCTGTTTTTT. Translation gives CASSSPTGVGTGELFF.

The V gene is TRBV29-1, the J gene TRBJ2-5; D might be TRBD1 or TRBD2, each matching 6 bases. The DNA matches TRBJ2-7 better at its end, which makes the J call doubtful. The CDR3 totals 15 residues. The germline V gene has CDR1 SQVTM and CDR2 ANQGSEA. This chain's CDR3 is CSVGYRGLLTDEQYF. The CDR3 DNA sequence: TGCAGCGTAGGATACCGGGGGCTCCTAACCGACGAGCAGTACTTC.

This clone came up a few times. The chain recombines TRBV14 with TRBJ2-7; TRBD1 or TRBD2 may be the D gene (5 bases each). The V gene lost 4 bases and the J gene lost 3 bases, with 19 bases spanning the gap. The CDR3 length is 16 residues. The germline CDR1 and CDR2 sequences are SGHDN and FVKESK. CDR3 DNA sequence: TGTGCCAGCAGCCGTTTTTTCGGGGCCTCTTACTACGAGCAGTACTTC. Translation gives CASSRFFGASYYEQYF.

J is TRBJ2-3 and V is TRBV28, with TRBD1 identical over 7 bases. The CDR3 sequence is 15 residues long. With 2 bases clipped from V and 2 bases from J, the junction kept 4 bases outside the gene matches. The germline V gene has CDR1 MDHEN and CDR2 SYDVKM. For the CDR3, the DNA is TGTGCCAGCAGTTTACTAGGGACAGCCACAGATACGCAGTATTTT. This gives the protein CASSLLGTATDTQYF. Full variable domain (missing parts from reference TRBV28 and TRBJ2-3): DVKVTQSSRYLVKRTGEKVFLECVQDMDHENMFWYRQDPGLGLRLIYFSYDVKMKEKGDIPEGYSVSREKKERFSLILESASTNQTSMYLCASSLLGTATDTQYFGPGTRLTVL.

This clone was found a few times. The chain joins TRBV6-5 to TRBJ2-5; no reliable D call. Trimming cost V 0 bases and J 4 bases, with 15 bases left between them. This CDR3 contains 16 residues. Per germline, CDR1 MNHEY and CDR2 SVGAGI. The CDR3 reads CASSYSQQPRTETQYF. DNA of the CDR3: TGTGCCAGCAGTTACTCGCAACAGCCCAGGACAGAGACCCAGTACTTC.

The chain is built from TRBV5-1 and TRBJ2-7; D call uncertain. Looked up from germline, CDR1 is SGHRS and CDR2 is YFSETQ. The CDR3 is 12 amino acids. The germline V and J ends were trimmed by 0 bases and 5 bases, with 6 bases remaining between them. The CDR3 region is CASSLERHEQYF. In nucleotides, the CDR3 is TGCGCCAGCAGCTTGGAGAGGCACGAGCAGTACTTC. Drawing the rest from reference TRBV5-1 and TRBJ2-7, the complete variable domain is KAGVTQTPRYLIKTRGQQVTLSCSPISGHRSVSWYQQTPGQGLQFLFEYFSETQRNKGNFPGRFSGRQFSNSRSEMNVSTLELGDSALYLCASSLERHEQYFGPGTRLTVT.

This clone was detected once. The chain's CDR3 is CASARASRTEAFF. The CDR3, as DNA: TGTGCCAGCGCGAGGGCGTCTCGGACTGAAGCTTTCTTT. The chain couples TRBV6-1 to TRBJ1-1; D gene uncertain. The V gene's germline CDR1 is MNHNS and CDR2 SASEGT. The CDR3 extends over 13 amino acids. Trimming stripped 8 bases from V and 5 bases from J, with 15 bases between.

This clone was observed a handful of times. CDR3 sequence: CASSSRRMPNYGYTF. In nucleotides, the CDR3 is TGTGCCAGCAGCTCCAGACGGATGCCAAACTATGGCTACACCTTC. The chain joins TRBV7-9 to TRBJ1-2; no clear D gene. The V end was cut by 4 bases, the J end by 2 bases, with 14 bases between. This CDR3 has 15 amino acids. Germline V gene lookup returns CDR1 SEHNR and CDR2 FQNEAQ (reference sequence).

This chain uses TRBV7-9 with TRBJ2-3; 11 bases map to TRBD2. There are 15 residues in the CDR3. The germline V gene has CDR1 SEHNR and CDR2 FQNEAQ (reference sequence). The junction had 5 bases not matched to a gene; V was cut back by 4 bases and J by 5 bases. CDR3 amino acids: CASSSPGLAGDTQYF. The DNA of the CDR3 is TGTGCCAGCAGCTCCCCCGGACTAGCGGGAGATACGCAGTATTTT.

The chain is built from TRBV7-2 and TRBJ1-2; TRBD1 matches at 8 bases. From germline, CDR1 is SGHTA and CDR2 FQGNSA. With 5 bases clipped from V and 2 bases from J, the junction kept 7 bases outside the gene matches. This CDR3 region has 15 residues. The CDR3 here is CASSPRTGINYGYTF. The CDR3 nucleotides read TGTGCCAGCAGCCCCCGGACAGGGATCAACTATGGCTACACCTTC. Looking up the rest from reference TRBV7-2 and TRBJ1-2 gives the full variable domain: GAGVSQSPSNKVTEKGKDVELRCDPISGHTALYWYRQSLGQGLEFLIYFQGNSAPDKSGLPSDRFSAERTGGSVSTLTIQRTQQEDSAVYLCASSPRTGINYGYTFGSGTRLTVV.

This sequence joins TRBV6-5 and TRBJ2-5; 7 positions match TRBD1. V trimming: 4 bases; J trimming: 1 base; junction bases outside the gene matches: 6. CDR1 is MNHEY, CDR2 SVGAGI, per germline. The CDR3 has 15 amino acids. The CDR3 DNA reads TGTGCCAGCAGTTCACCAAGACAGGGCCAAGAGACCCAGTACTTC. Translation gives CASSSPRQGQETQYF.

This clone appeared a few times. The chain recombines TRBV10-3 with TRBJ1-3; TRBD1 is a possible D gene (5 bases). CDR1 and CDR2 (germline): ENHRY, SYGVKD. This CDR3 region has 14 residues. The germline V and J ends were trimmed by 0 bases and 3 bases, with 6 bases remaining between them. The CDR3 is CAISESTGGNTIYF. Written as DNA, the CDR3 is TGTGCCATCAGTGAGTCTACAGGTGGAAACACCATATATTTT.

This sequence joins TRBV28 and TRBJ2-3; a weak D match, TRBD2 (6 bases). The CDR3 length is 15 residues. Deletions cut 6 bases from V and 6 bases from J, with 19 bases between. From germline, CDR1 is MDHEN and CDR2 SYDVKM. For the CDR3, the DNA is TGTGCCAGCAGCTTCCCGGGGACTCGATCGGATACGCAGTATTTT. This codes for CASSFPGTRSDTQYF.

The gene calls are TRBV7-9 and TRBJ2-5; TRBD2 aligns across 8 bases. This CDR3 region has 15 residues. V lost 4 bases, J lost 5 bases, and 9 bases stayed unmatched. Germline V gives CDR1 SEHNR, CDR2 FQNEAQ (reference sequence). The CDR3 DNA follows: TGTGCCAGCAGCTCGGGTAGCGGGGTAGGGGAGACCCAGTACTTC. Residues: CASSSGSGVGETQYF.

The chain joins TRBV12-5 to TRBJ2-5; 8 bases map to TRBD1. The V segment lost 7 bases and the J segment 3 bases; nucleotides outside the gene matches: 4. Germline CDR1 is LGHNT and CDR2 is FRNRAP. This CDR3 is built from 13 residues. Written as DNA, the CDR3 is TGTGCTAGTGCCCCGACAGGGGAAGAGACCCAGTACTTC. Protein sequence: CASAPTGEETQYF.

Only one count was recorded for this clone. The V and J genes are TRBV9 and TRBJ1-1; 7 bases are a match to TRBD1. The CDR3 has 14 amino acids. Germline-derived CDR1 and CDR2 are SGDLS and YYNGEE. V gave up 3 bases and J gave up 5 bases; unmatched junction bases: 7. This CDR3 reads CASSGRGGWTEAFF. The CDR3 DNA is TGTGCCAGCAGCGGGAGAGGGGGCTGGACTGAAGCTTTCTTT.

This clone was observed a few times. The rearrangement uses TRBV7-9 and TRBJ2-3; 10 bases map to TRBD1. Unmatched junction bases numbered 4, after V lost 3 bases and J lost 4 bases. The germline CDR1 and CDR2 sequences are SEHNR and FQNEAQ (reference sequence). CDR3 length: 15 amino acids. The CDR3 here is CASSFGDRGADTQYF. CDR3 nucleotides: TGTGCCAGCAGCTTTGGGGACAGGGGAGCAGATACGCAGTATTTT.

The chain has TRBV15 and TRBJ2-7, with D tentatively TRBD2 (6 bases). The V gene's germline CDR1 is LNHNV and CDR2 YYDKDF (reference sequence). The CDR3 runs to 17 residues. V was shortened by 0 bases and J by 2 bases, with 17 bases between the two germline ends. Here the CDR3 reads CATSRDSPAGPTYEQYF. CDR3 in DNA: TGTGCCACCAGCAGAGATAGTCCGGCGGGGCCAACCTACGAGCAGTACTTC.

This clone was detected a few times. The gene calls are TRBV28 and TRBJ2-1, with 9 nucleotides matching TRBD2. The CDR3 is 14 residues long. V lost 10 bases, J lost 5 bases, and 9 bases stayed unmatched. Germline CDR1 is MDHEN and CDR2 is SYDVKM. The CDR3 here is CATVSGSLDNEQFF. The DNA for the CDR3 is TGTGCCACCGTTAGCGGGAGTTTGGACAATGAGCAGTTCTTC.

This clone was observed a handful of times. This chain connects TRBV7-2 to TRBJ1-2; TRBD1 might be the D (6 bases). Germline-derived CDR1 and CDR2 are SGHTA and FQGNSA. The ends were cut back, 5 bases at V and 5 bases at J, with 12 bases in the middle. The CDR3 has 13 residues. The CDR3, as DNA: TGTGCCAGCAGCACCCGGACAGAGTATGGCTACACCTTC. This gives the protein CASSTRTEYGYTF.